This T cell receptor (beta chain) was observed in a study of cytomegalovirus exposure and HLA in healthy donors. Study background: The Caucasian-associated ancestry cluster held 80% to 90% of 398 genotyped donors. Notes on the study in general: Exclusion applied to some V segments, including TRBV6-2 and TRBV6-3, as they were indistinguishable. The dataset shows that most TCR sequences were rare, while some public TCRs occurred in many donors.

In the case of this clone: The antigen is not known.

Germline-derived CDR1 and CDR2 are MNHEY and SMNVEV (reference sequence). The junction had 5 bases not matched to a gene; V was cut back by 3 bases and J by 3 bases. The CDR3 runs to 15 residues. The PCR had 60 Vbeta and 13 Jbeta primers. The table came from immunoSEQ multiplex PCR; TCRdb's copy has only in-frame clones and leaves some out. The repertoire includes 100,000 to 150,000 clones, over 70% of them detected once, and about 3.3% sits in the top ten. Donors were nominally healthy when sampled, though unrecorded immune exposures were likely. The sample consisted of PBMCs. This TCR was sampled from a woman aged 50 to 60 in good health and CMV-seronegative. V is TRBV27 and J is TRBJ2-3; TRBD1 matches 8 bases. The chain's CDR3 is CASSFLRGQTDTQYF. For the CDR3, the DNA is TGTGCCAGCAGTTTCCTCAGGGGGCAGACAGATACGCAGTATTTT.